The subject of this entry is one TCR beta chain. Its target is unknown. The data were obtained in a study of identical twins. Overall study results and limits: The degree of excess twin sharing was weaker in beta out-of-frame sequences. Modeled out-of-frame TCR alpha sharing in monozygotic twins fell below observed levels. For cord blood, abundant beta clonotypes had fewer insertions, unlike memory repertoires, which showed none.

A single record per CDR3 protein comes from TCRdb applying MiXCR to the 5' RACE reads. The sample contains around 370,000 distinct CDR3 sequences, approximately 8.7% of which appear only once. CDR1 and CDR2 (germline): SGHRS, YFSETQ. Deletions cut 0 bases from V and 5 bases from J, with 11 bases between. The CDR3 is made up of 14 amino acids. All of the donors were Caucasians in good health. Sequences were obtained from naive T cells sorted from blood. This receptor was obtained from a woman between 45 and 65 years old in good health. This rearrangement joins TRBV5-1 to TRBJ2-5, with a possible D match to TRBD2 (5 bases). The CDR3 DNA sequence: TGCGCCAGCAGCTTGGATCCCGGCGGGGAGACCCAGTACTTC. It is translated as CASSLDPGGETQYF.